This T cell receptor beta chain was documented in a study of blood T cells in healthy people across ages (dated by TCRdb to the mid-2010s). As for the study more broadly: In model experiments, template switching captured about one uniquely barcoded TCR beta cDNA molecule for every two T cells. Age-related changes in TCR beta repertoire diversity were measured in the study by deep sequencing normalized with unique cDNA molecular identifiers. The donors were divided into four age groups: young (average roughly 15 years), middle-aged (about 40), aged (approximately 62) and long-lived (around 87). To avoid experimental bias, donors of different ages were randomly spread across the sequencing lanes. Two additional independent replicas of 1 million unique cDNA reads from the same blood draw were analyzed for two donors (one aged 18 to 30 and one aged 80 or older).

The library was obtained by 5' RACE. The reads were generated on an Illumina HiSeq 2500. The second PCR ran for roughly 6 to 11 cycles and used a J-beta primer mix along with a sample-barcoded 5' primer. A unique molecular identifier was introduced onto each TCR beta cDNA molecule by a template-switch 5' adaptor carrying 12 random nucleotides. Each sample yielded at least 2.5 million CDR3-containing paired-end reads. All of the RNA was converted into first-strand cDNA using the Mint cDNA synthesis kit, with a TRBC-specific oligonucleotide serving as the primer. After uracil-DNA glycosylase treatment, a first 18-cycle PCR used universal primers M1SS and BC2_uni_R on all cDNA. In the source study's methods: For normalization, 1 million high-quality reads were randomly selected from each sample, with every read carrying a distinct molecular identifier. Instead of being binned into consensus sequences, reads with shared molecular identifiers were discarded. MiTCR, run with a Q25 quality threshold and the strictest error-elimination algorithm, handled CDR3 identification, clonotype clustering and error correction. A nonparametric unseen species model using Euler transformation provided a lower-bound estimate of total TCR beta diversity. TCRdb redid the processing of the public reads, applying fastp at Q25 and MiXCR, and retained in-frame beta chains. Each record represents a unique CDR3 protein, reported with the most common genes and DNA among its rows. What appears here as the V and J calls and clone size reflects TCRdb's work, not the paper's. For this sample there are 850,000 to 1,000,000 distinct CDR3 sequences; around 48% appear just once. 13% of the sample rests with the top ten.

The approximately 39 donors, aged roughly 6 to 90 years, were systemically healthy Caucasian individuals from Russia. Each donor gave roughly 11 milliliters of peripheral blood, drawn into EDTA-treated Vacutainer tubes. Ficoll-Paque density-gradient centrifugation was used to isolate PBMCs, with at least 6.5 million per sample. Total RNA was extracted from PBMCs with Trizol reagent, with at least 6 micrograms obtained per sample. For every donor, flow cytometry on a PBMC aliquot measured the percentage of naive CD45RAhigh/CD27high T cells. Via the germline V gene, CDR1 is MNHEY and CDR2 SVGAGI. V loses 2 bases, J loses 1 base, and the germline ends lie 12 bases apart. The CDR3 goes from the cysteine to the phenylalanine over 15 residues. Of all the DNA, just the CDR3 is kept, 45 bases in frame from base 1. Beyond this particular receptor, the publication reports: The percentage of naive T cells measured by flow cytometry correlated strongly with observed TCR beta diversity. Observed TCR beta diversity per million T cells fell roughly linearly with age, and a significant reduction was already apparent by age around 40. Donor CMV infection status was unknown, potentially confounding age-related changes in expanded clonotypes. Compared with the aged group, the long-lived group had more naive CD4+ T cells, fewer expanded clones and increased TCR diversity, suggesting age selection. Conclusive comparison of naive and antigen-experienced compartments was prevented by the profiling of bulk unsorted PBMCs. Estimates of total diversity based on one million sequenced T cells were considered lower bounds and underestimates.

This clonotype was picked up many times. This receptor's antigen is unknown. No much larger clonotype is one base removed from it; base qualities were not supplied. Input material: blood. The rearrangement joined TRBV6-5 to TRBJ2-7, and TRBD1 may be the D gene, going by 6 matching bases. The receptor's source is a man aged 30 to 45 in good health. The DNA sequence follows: TGTGCCAGCAGTTACCAGCCCGGGACATCCTACGAGCAGTACTTC. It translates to CASSYQPGTSYEQYF.